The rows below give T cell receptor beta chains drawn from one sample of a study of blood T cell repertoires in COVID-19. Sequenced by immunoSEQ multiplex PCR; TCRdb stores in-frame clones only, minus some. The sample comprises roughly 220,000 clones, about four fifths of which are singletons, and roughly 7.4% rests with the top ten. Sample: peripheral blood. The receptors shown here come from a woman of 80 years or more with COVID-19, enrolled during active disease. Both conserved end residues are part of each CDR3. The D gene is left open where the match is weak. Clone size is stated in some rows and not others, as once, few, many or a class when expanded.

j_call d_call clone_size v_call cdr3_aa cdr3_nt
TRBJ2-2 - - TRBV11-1 CASSLSLFSGELFF TGTGCCAGCAGCTTATCATTGTTTTCCGGGGAGCTGTTTTTT
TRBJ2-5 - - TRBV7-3 CASSPGAGAETQYF TGTGCCAGCAGCCCAGGGGCGGGAGCAGAGACCCAGTACTTC
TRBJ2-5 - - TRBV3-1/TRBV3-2 CASSTLGQETQYF TGTGCCAGCAGTACCCTAGGACAAGAGACCCAGTACTTC
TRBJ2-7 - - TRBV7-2 CASSQVTGTPYEQYF TGTGCCAGCAGCCAAGTCACCGGGACTCCCTACGAGCAGTACTTC
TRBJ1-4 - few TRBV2 CASSLLNEKLFF TGTGCCAGCAGCCTCCTAAATGAAAAACTGTTTTTT
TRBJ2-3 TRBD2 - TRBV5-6 CASSLERLAGEYTQYF TGTGCCAGCAGCTTGGAAAGACTAGCGGGGGAATATACGCAGTATTTT
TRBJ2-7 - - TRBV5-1 CASTPKGGRAVDEQYF TGCGCCAGCACCCCTAAGGGAGGCAGGGCTGTGGACGAGCAGTACTTC
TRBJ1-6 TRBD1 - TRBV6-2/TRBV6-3 CASSIRTGGAIGNSPLHF TGTGCCAGCAGCATCCGGACAGGGGGCGCGATCGGGAATTCACCCCTCCACTTT
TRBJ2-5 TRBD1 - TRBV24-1 CATSDLFGQGGRETQYF TGTGCCACCAGTGATTTGTTCGGACAGGGGGGAAGAGAGACCCAGTACTTC
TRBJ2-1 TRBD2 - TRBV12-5 CASGVLAGGEQFF TGTGCTAGTGGTGTCCTAGCGGGGGGTGAGCAGTTCTTC
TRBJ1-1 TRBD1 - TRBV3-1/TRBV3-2 CASSQKGVGQGAFF TGTGCCAGCAGCCAAAAGGGAGTTGGACAGGGAGCTTTCTTT
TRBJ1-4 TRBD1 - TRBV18 CASSLGTGVGDEKLFF TGTGCCAGCTCACTCGGGACAGGCGTAGGCGATGAAAAACTGTTTTTT
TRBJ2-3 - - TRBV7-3 CASSPGADTQYF TGTGCCAGCAGCCCGGGGGCAGATACGCAGTATTTT
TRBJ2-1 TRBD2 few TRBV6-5 CASSLSGLGRDEQFF TGTGCCAGCAGTTTATCGGGACTAGGAAGGGATGAGCAGTTCTTC
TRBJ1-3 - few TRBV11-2 CASSLRGSLSGNTIYF TGTGCCAGCAGCTTGCGAGGGAGTTTGAGTGGAAACACCATATATTTT
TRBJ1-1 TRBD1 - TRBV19 CASSLQGRGTEAFF TGTGCCAGTAGCCTACAGGGGCGGGGCACTGAAGCTTTCTTT
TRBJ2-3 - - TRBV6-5 CASSYGSIGTQYF TGTGCCAGCAGTTACGGGTCGATCGGGACGCAGTATTTT
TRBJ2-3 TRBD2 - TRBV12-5 CASGSGLAGATDTQYF TGTGCTAGTGGTTCTGGACTAGCGGGGGCTACAGATACGCAGTATTTT
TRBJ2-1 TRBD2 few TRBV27 CASSLWGGSSYNEQFF TGTGCCAGCAGTTTATGGGGGGGTAGTTCCTACAATGAGCAGTTCTTC
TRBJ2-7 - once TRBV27 CASSLTWGVGDSEQYF TGTGCCAGCTCCCTTACGTGGGGGGTTGGGGATTCCGAGCAGTACTTC
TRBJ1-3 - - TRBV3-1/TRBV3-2 CASSQAGVLFSGNTIYF TGTGCCAGCAGCCAAGCAGGGGTACTTTTTTCTGGAAACACCATATATTTT
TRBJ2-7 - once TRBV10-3 CAIDQGGTGEQYF TGTGCCATCGATCAGGGTGGGACTGGCGAGCAGTACTTC
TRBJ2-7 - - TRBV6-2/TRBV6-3 CASSYGLNRDSSYEQYF TGTGCCAGCAGTTACGGGTTGAATCGGGACTCCTCCTACGAGCAGTACTTC
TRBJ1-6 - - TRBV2 CASTRVSPLHF TGTGCCAGCACCAGGGTTTCACCCCTCCACTTT
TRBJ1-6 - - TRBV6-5 CASSRTVNSPLHF TGTGCCAGCAGTCGGACAGTCAATTCACCCCTCCACTTT
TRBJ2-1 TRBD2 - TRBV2 CASTAPGGGEQFF TGTGCCAGCACGGCTCCTGGCGGGGGTGAGCAGTTCTTC
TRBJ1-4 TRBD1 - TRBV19 CASSDRGRSEKLFF TGTGCCAGTAGCGACAGGGGCCGCTCGGAAAAACTGTTTTTT
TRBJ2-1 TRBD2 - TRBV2 CASSATSGSYNEQFF TGTGCCAGCAGTGCGACTAGCGGGAGCTACAATGAGCAGTTCTTC
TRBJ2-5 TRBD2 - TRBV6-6 CASSFGLAGGVETQYF TGTGCCAGCAGTTTCGGACTAGCGGGAGGGGTAGAGACCCAGTACTTC
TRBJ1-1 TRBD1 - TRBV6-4 CASSGPGGHTEAFF TGTGCCAGCAGTGGTCCAGGGGGTCACACTGAAGCTTTCTTT
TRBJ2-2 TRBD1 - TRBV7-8 CASSPAGTGDTGELFF TGTGCCAGCAGCCCGGCCGGGACAGGGGACACCGGGGAGCTGTTTTTT
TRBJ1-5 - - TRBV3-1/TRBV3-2 CASSQTFNQPQHF TGTGCCAGCAGCCAGACATTTAATCAGCCCCAGCATTTT
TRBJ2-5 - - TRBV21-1 CASSKEVGGRETQYF TGTGCCAGCAGCAAAGAAGTAGGGGGTCGAGAGACCCAGTACTTC
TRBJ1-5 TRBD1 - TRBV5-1 CASSQGANQPQHF TGCGCCAGCTCCCAGGGGGCGAATCAGCCCCAGCATTTT
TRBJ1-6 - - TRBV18 CASSPSAGDSPLHF TGTGCCAGCTCACCTAGCGCAGGGGATTCACCCCTCCACTTT
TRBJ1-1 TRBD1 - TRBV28 CASSPRGTGKPEAFF TGTGCCAGCAGTCCCCGTGGGACAGGGAAGCCTGAAGCTTTCTTT
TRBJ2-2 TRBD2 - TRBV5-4 CASSLGGLAGVAGELFF TGTGCCAGCAGCTTGGGGGGACTAGCGGGAGTAGCCGGGGAGCTGTTTTTT
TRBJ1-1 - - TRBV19 CASSPWGTWDTEAFF TGTGCCAGTAGTCCCTGGGGGACTTGGGACACTGAAGCTTTCTTT
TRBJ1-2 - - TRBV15 CATSSGDRIGYTF TGTGCCACCAGCAGCGGCGACAGGATTGGCTACACCTTC
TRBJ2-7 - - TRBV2 CASSGARTTHEQYF TGTGCCAGCAGTGGGGCCCGGACAACCCACGAGCAGTACTTC
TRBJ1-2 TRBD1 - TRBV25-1 CASSAFGTGAYGYTF TGTGCCAGCAGTGCCTTCGGGACAGGGGCCTATGGCTACACCTTC
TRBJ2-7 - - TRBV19 CASSIAPVPIYEQYF TGTGCCAGTAGTATAGCGCCAGTTCCCATCTACGAGCAGTACTTC
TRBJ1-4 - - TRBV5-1 CASSSYSATNEKLFF TGCGCCAGCAGTTCGTACAGTGCAACTAATGAAAAACTGTTTTTT
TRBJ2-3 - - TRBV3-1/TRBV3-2 CASSQAGMPLSTDTQYF TGTGCCAGCAGCCAGGCGGGGATGCCTCTTAGCACAGATACGCAGTATTTT
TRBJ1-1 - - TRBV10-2 CASRTGSMNTEAFF TGCGCCAGCAGGACAGGATCGATGAACACTGAAGCTTTCTTT
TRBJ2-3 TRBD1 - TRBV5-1 CASSLGTGNTDTQYF TGCGCCAGCAGCTTGGGGACAGGTAACACAGATACGCAGTATTTT
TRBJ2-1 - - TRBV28 CASRPDSYNEQFF TGTGCCAGCAGGCCAGACAGCTACAATGAGCAGTTCTTC
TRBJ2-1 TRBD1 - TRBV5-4 CASSSPTGERSYNEQFF TGTGCCAGCAGCTCGCCAACAGGGGAAAGGTCCTACAATGAGCAGTTCTTC
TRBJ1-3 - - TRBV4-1 CASSQNPASSGNTIYF TGCGCCAGCAGCCAAAATCCCGCTAGCTCTGGAAACACCATATATTTT
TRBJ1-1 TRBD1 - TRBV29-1 CSVLGGWTEAFF TGCAGCGTACTAGGGGGCTGGACTGAAGCTTTCTTT
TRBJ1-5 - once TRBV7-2 CASSLEARGGQPQHF TGTGCCAGCAGCTTAGAAGCCAGGGGAGGGCAGCCCCAGCATTTT
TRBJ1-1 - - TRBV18 CASSQGERTEAFF TGTGCCAGCTCACAAGGGGAACGCACTGAAGCTTTCTTT
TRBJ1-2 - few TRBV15 CATSNRQDYGYTF TGTGCCACCAGCAACCGACAGGACTATGGCTACACCTTC
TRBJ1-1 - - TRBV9 CASSASPSNTEAFF TGTGCCAGCAGCGCTTCCCCTTCTAACACTGAAGCTTTCTTT
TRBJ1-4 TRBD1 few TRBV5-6 CASSSNPQGASFEKLFF TGTGCCAGCAGTTCAAACCCACAGGGGGCCAGTTTTGAAAAACTGTTTTTT
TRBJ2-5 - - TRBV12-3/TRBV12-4 CASSLANSLTQYF TGTGCCAGCAGTTTAGCAAACTCCCTGACCCAGTACTTC
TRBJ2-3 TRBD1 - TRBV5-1 CASSERTGATDTQYF TGCGCCAGCAGCGAACGGACAGGGGCGACAGATACGCAGTATTTT